The next 21 T cell receptor beta chains were all read from a single sample in a study of blood T cell repertoires in COVID-19. This table comes from immunoSEQ multiplex PCR, and its TCRdb copy is limited to in-frame clones, with some not included. The sample yields about 160,000 clones, 85% seen once. The specimen sequenced was peripheral blood. These receptors originate from a human donor with acute or convalescent COVID-19. The donor label of this sample is uncertain.

This clone was seen once. The CDR3 sequence: CASSLAGDRYEQYF. DNA of the CDR3: TGCGCCAGCAGCTTGGCCGGAGACCGTTACGAGCAGTACTTC. The chain uses TRBV5-1 and TRBJ2-7; D not certain. This CDR3 is 14 amino acids long. Germline values: CDR1 SGHRS, CDR2 YFSETQ. The V and J ends lost 0 bases and 4 bases respectively, with 11 bases between them. Variable domain in full (rest from reference TRBV5-1 and TRBJ2-7): KAGVTQTPRYLIKTRGQQVTLSCSPISGHRSVSWYQQTPGQGLQFLFEYFSETQRNKGNFPGRFSGRQFSNSRSEMNVSTLELGDSALYLCASSLAGDRYEQYFGPGTRLTVT.

The V call is TRBV27, the J call TRBJ1-3; D possibly corresponds to TRBD1 (5 bases). This CDR3 contains 15 residues. Germline CDR1 MNHEY, CDR2 SMNVEV (reference sequence). Deletions cut 1 base from V and 4 bases from J, with 11 bases between. The CDR3 region has the DNA TGTGCCAGCAGTTTATTGGGGCAATTCGGAAACACCATATATTTT. The encoded protein is CASSLLGQFGNTIYF.

This sequence joins TRBV6-5 and TRBJ2-3, with D perhaps matching TRBD2 (6 bases). Trimming pared 1 base from V and 4 bases from J, leaving 9 bases between. The CDR3 is 14 residues long. The germline gives CDR1 MNHEY, CDR2 SVGAGI. CDR3 nucleotides: TGTGCCAGCAGTTACTTACTAGCATCAGATACGCAGTATTTT. It is translated as CASSYLLASDTQYF.

This chain uses TRBV5-4 with TRBJ2-3; 9 positions agree with TRBD2. The trim removed 3 bases at V and 2 bases at J, leaving 4 bases unmatched. This CDR3 has 15 amino acids. Looked up from germline, CDR1 is SGHNT and CDR2 is YYREEE (reference sequence). CDR3 sequence reads: CASSSGTSPTDTQYF. DNA for the CDR3: TGTGCCAGCAGCTCCGGGACTAGCCCCACAGATACGCAGTATTTT.

The rearrangement uses TRBV19 and TRBJ1-5; D gene ambiguous. This CDR3 contains 14 residues. Trimming left V 3 bases short and J 7 bases short, with 13 bases between. CDR1 and CDR2 from the germline V gene are LNHDA and SQIVND (reference sequence). The CDR3 spells CASSIYGDGQPQHF. The CDR3, as DNA: TGTGCCAGTAGTATCTACGGGGATGGCCAGCCCCAGCATTTT.

This rearrangement joins TRBV5-1 to TRBJ2-2, with D tentatively TRBD1 (5 bases). V lost 5 bases and J 3 bases, leaving 14 bases between the germline ends. CDR3 length: 15 amino acids. The germline CDR1 and CDR2 sequences are SGHRS and YFSETQ. The CDR3 DNA is TGCGCCAGCAGTTTGAGTCAGGGTTACACCGGGGAGCTGTTTTTT. Its translation: CASSLSQGYTGELFF.

This clone was counted once. The rearrangement links TRBV14 to TRBJ1-1; 7 bases match TRBD1. The length of the CDR3 is 15 residues. Germline V gene data show CDR1 as SGHDN and CDR2 as FVKESK. J was trimmed by 3 bases and V by 2 bases; bases with no gene match: 6. The CDR3 DNA reads TGTGCCAGCAGCCAAACAGGGGCCGGGGACACTGAAGCTTTCTTT. Its protein product is CASSQTGAGDTEAFF.

The chain employs TRBV5-5 and TRBJ2-2; no clear D. Trimming left V 6 bases short and J 5 bases short, with 5 bases between. This CDR3 region has 11 residues. Germline values: CDR1 SGHKS, CDR2 YYEKEE (reference sequence). This chain's CDR3 is CASIETGELFF. Here the CDR3 DNA reads TGTGCCAGCATCGAGACCGGGGAGCTGTTTTTT.

Here the CDR3 DNA reads TGTGCCAGCAGTTGGGGGGGACAATCTCTTTCTGGAAACACCATATATTTT. Encoded protein: CASSWGGQSLSGNTIYF. The V call is TRBV25-1, the J call TRBJ1-3; tentative D call: TRBD1 (6 bases). This CDR3 contains 17 residues. V lost 5 bases, J lost 1 base, and 18 bases lay in between. Looked up from germline, CDR1 is MGHDK and CDR2 is SYGVNS. The complete variable domain, with remaining parts taken from reference TRBV25-1 and TRBJ1-3, reads EADIYQTPRYLVIGTGKKITLECSQTMGHDKMYWYQQDPGMELHLIHYSYGVNSTEKGDLSSESTVSRIRTEHFPLTLESARPSHTSQYLCASSWGGQSLSGNTIYFGEGSWLTVV.

The rearrangement links TRBV29-1 to TRBJ1-1; no clear D. This CDR3 has 12 amino acids. The germline CDR1 and CDR2 sequences are SQVTM and ANQGSEA. Trimming pared 7 bases from V and 3 bases from J, leaving 12 bases between. CDR3 loop: CSGRRTDTEAFF. The CDR3 bases are TGCAGCGGCAGGAGGACGGACACTGAAGCTTTCTTT.

In this sample, this clone turned up once. The chain has TRBV2 and TRBJ2-2, with 10 bases identical to TRBD2. CDR3 length equals 16 residues. The V and J ends lost 6 bases and 4 bases, in that order; junction bases with no gene match: 8. In germline, CDR1 is SNHLY, CDR2 FYNNEI. CDR3 DNA sequence: TGTGCCAGCAGCGATAGCGGGGGGTCACTCACCGGGGAGCTGTTTTTT. As protein: CASSDSGGSLTGELFF.

This clone was counted a single time. V usage is TRBV5-4 and J usage is TRBJ1-1, with D perhaps TRBD1 (5 bases). V gave up 9 bases and J gave up 0 bases, with 12 bases separating them. Germline values: CDR1 SGHNT, CDR2 YYREEE (reference sequence). This CDR3 is 13 amino acids long. The CDR3 DNA reads TGTGCCACTGGGCGGGGGTTGAACACTGAAGCTTTCTTT. It encodes CATGRGLNTEAFF.

This chain uses TRBV7-2 with TRBJ1-5, with a tentative D call TRBD1 (6 bases). This CDR3 is built from 15 residues. In germline, CDR1 is SGHTA, CDR2 FQGNSA. Between the trimmed V and J ends, which lost 5 bases and 6 bases, there was a span of 17 bases. DNA for the CDR3: TGTGCCAGCAGCCAAGGCCGCAGGGGCGGTCAGCCCCAGCATTTT. Translation: CASSQGRRGGQPQHF.

The chain combines TRBV3-1 (or the pseudogene TRBV3-2) with TRBJ1-2; D might be TRBD1 (5 bases). The germline V gene encodes CDR1 LGHDT and CDR2 YNNKEL (reference sequence). The CDR3 length is 14 residues. The germline V and J ends were trimmed by 2 bases and 4 bases, with 11 bases remaining between them. CDR3 DNA: TGTGCCAGCAGCCAAATGGGGGGTATCTATGGCTACACCTTC. It is translated as CASSQMGGIYGYTF.

The V call is TRBV5-1, the J call TRBJ2-1; TRBD1 agrees at 10 bases. The CDR3 runs to 15 residues. The V segment lost 1 base and the J segment 6 bases; nucleotides outside the gene matches: 4. From germline, CDR1 is SGHRS and CDR2 YFSETQ. The DNA of the CDR3 is TGCGCCAGCAGCTTGCAGGGACAGGGGCTCAATGAGCAGTTCTTC. It translates to CASSLQGQGLNEQFF. Together with reference TRBV5-1 and TRBJ2-1, the CDR3 gives the full variable domain: KAGVTQTPRYLIKTRGQQVTLSCSPISGHRSVSWYQQTPGQGLQFLFEYFSETQRNKGNFPGRFSGRQFSNSRSEMNVSTLELGDSALYLCASSLQGQGLNEQFFGPGTRLTVL.

V usage is TRBV27 and J usage is TRBJ2-5; 10 bases match TRBD2. The germline CDR1 and CDR2 sequences are MNHEY and SMNVEV (reference sequence). This CDR3 contains 15 residues. J gave up 4 bases and V 2 bases, and 4 bases lay outside the gene matches. CDR3 sequence reads: CASSLSSGGIETQYF. The CDR3, as DNA: TGTGCCAGCAGTTTAAGTAGCGGGGGGATAGAGACCCAGTACTTC.

V and J are TRBV2 and TRBJ1-1, with D perhaps TRBD1 (6 bases). V was cut by 0 bases and J by 6 bases, with 8 bases left in between. Germline V CDR1 and CDR2: SNHLY, FYNNEI. The CDR3 runs to 13 residues. The CDR3 nucleotides read TGTGCCAGCAGTGAAGCTGGGGGCGCTGAAGCTTTCTTT. Its translation is CASSEAGGAEAFF.

The rearrangement uses TRBV27 and TRBJ2-6; a possible D gene is TRBD2 (5 bases). Germline lookup yields CDR1 MNHEY and CDR2 SMNVEV (reference sequence). V was pared by 1 base and J by 0 bases, with 16 bases between. The CDR3 length is 19 residues. CDR3 sequence reads: CASSLFGSNEGSGANVLTF. CDR3 nucleotides: TGTGCCAGCAGTTTATTCGGGTCTAATGAGGGCTCTGGGGCCAACGTCCTGACTTTC.

V and J are TRBV28 and TRBJ2-4; a possible D gene is TRBD1 (6 bases). Trimming removed 5 bases at V and 1 base at J, with 9 bases between. The CDR3 runs 14 residues. CDR1 MDHEN and CDR2 SYDVKM come from the germline V gene. CDR3 in amino acids: CASSTQGAKNIQYF. The CDR3 DNA is TGTGCCAGCAGTACCCAGGGGGCCAAAAACATTCAGTACTTC.

The rearrangement joins TRBV29-1 to TRBJ1-5; the D gene is possibly TRBD1 (5 bases). Trimming removed 4 bases at V and 0 bases at J, with 10 bases between. The CDR3 loop spans 14 amino acids. Germline V gene data show CDR1 as SQVTM and CDR2 as ANQGSEA. This CDR3 reads CSVADTYSNQPQHF. DNA of the CDR3: TGCAGCGTTGCGGACACCTATAGCAATCAGCCCCAGCATTTT.

This clone was recorded only once. V usage is TRBV7-9 and J usage is TRBJ1-4; no clear D. This CDR3 has 14 amino acids. The V gene's germline CDR1 is SEHNR and CDR2 FQNEAQ (reference sequence). The ends were cut back, 2 bases at V and 5 bases at J, with 9 bases in the middle. The CDR3 DNA is TGTGCCAGCAGCTTACCAGTAGCAAATGAAAAACTGTTTTTT. Amino acid sequence: CASSLPVANEKLFF.